This record covers a single TCR beta chain. Original processing methods: Researchers report that nucleated cell counts were estimated from reference gene primer amplification. Clones were read by immunoSEQ multiplex PCR, and TCRdb kept only the in-frame ones, dropping some. That table is the source of V, J and clone size, and D and trimming were worked out from the DNA. The sample includes tens of thousands of clones, around four fifths of them seen just once. The sample is drawn from a study of blood T cell repertoires in COVID-19. As for the study in general: The United States, Italy and Spain were the sources of the acute and convalescent COVID-19 samples. T cells, B-cell-depleted T cells, or PBMCs supplied cDNA or gDNA.

Germline CDR1 is SGHTS and CDR2 is YDEGEE. The CDR3 runs to 17 residues. J lost 3 bases, V lost 3 bases, and 12 bases had no gene match. The sequencing sample was made of peripheral blood. This receptor was obtained from a man aged 45-60 years with active COVID-19. The chain recombines TRBV5-8 with TRBJ1-2; 9 positions agree with TRBD1. The CDR3 protein is CASSYRDRDRADYGYTF. The CDR3 DNA is TGTGCCAGCAGCTATAGGGACCGGGACAGGGCCGACTATGGCTACACCTTC.